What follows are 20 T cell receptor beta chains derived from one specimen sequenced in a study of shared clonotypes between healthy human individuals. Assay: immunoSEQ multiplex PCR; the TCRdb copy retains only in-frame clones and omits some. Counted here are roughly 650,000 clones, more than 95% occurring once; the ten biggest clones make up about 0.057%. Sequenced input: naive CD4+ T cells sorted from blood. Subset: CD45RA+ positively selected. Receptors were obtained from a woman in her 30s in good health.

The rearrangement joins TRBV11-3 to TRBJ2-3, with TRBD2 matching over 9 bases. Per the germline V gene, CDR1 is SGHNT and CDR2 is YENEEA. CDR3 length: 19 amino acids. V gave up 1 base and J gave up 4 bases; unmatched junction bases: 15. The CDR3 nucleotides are TGTGCCAGCAGCTTAGGGTCAGCGGGAGGCTCATATCGCGCAGATACGCAGTATTTT. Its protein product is CASSLGSAGGSYRADTQYF.

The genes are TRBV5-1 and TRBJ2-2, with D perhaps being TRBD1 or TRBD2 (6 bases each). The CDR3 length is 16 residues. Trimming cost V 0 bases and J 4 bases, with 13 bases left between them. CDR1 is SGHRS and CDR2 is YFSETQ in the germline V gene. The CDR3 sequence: CASSLDGGPGTGELFF. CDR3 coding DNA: TGCGCCAGCAGCTTGGACGGGGGCCCCGGCACCGGGGAGCTGTTTTTT.

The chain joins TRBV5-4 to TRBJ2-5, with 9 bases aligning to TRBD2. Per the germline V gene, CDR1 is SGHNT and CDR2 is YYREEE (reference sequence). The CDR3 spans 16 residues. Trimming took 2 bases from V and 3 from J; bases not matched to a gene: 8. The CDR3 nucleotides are TGTGCCAGCAGCTTTGGAGCGGGAGGTGTAAAAGAGACCCAGTACTTC. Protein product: CASSFGAGGVKETQYF.

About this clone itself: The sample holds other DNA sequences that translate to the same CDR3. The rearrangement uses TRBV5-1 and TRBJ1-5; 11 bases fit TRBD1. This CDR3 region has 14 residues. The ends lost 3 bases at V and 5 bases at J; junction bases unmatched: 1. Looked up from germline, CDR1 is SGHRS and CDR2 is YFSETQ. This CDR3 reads CASSSGQGDQPQHF. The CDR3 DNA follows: TGCGCCAGCAGCTCGGGACAGGGGGATCAGCCCCAGCATTTT.

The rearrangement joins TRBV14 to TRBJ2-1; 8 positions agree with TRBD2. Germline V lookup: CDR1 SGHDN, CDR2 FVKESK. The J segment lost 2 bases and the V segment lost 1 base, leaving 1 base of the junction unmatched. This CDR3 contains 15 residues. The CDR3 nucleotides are TGTGCCAGCAGCCAAGCGGGAGGGCCCTACAATGAGCAGTTCTTC. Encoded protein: CASSQAGGPYNEQFF.

The CDR3 DNA follows: TGTGCCAGCAGTTACTCGATTCAGTGGGAGCTGTTTTTT. Protein product: CASSYSIQWELFF. The rearrangement uses TRBV6-6 and TRBJ2-2; D is ambiguous. Trimming took 0 bases from V and 9 from J, leaving 8 bases between them. This CDR3 comprises 13 residues. The V gene's germline CDR1 is MNHNY and CDR2 SVGAGI (reference sequence).

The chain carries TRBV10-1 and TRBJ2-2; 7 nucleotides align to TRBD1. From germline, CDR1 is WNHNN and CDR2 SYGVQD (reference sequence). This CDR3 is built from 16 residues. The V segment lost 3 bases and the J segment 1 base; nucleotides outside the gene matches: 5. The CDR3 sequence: CASSDPTGLNTGELFF. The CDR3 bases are TGCGCCAGCAGTGACCCGACAGGGCTGAACACCGGGGAGCTGTTTTTT.

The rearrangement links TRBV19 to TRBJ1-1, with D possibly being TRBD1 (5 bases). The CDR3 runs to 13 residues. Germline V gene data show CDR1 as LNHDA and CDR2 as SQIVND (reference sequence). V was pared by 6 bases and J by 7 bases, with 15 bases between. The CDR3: CASSRDSLYEAFF. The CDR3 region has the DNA TGTGCCAGTAGCCGCGACAGCTTGTATGAAGCTTTCTTT. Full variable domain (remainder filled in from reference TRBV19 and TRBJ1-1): DGGITQSPKYLFRKEGQNVTLSCEQNLNHDAMYWYRQDPGQGLRLIYYSQIVNDFQKGDIAEGYSVSREKKESFPLTVTSAQKNPTAFYLCASSRDSLYEAFFGQGTRLTVV.

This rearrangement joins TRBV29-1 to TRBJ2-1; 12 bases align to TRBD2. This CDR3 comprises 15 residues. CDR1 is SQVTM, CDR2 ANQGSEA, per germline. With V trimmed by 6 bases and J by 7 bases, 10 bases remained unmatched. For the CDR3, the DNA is TGCAGCGTGGGGGGGATAGGGACTAGCGGGAATGAGCAGTTCTTC. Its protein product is CSVGGIGTSGNEQFF.

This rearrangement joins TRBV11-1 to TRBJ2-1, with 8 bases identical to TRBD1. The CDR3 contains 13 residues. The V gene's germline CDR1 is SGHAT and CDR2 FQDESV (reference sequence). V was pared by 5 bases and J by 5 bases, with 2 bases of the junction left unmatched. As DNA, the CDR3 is TGTGCCAGCAGCCAGGACAGGGACAATGAGCAGTTCTTC. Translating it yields CASSQDRDNEQFF.

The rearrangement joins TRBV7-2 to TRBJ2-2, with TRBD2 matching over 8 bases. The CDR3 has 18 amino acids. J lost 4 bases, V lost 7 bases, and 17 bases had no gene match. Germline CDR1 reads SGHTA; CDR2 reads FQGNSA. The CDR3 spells CASNPNVLAVASTGELFF. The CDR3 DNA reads TGTGCCAGCAACCCCAACGTACTAGCGGTGGCGAGCACCGGGGAGCTGTTTTTT.

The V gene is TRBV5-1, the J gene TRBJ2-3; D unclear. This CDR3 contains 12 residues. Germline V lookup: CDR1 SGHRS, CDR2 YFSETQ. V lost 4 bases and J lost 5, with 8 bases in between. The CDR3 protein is CASSSPEDTQYF. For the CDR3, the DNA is TGCGCCAGCAGCAGCCCCGAAGATACGCAGTATTTT.

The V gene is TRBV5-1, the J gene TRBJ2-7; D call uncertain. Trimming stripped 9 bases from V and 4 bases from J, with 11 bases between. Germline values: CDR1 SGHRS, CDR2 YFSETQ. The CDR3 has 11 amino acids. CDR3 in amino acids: CATTDLYEQYF. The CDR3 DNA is TGCGCCACCACAGACCTATACGAGCAGTACTTC.

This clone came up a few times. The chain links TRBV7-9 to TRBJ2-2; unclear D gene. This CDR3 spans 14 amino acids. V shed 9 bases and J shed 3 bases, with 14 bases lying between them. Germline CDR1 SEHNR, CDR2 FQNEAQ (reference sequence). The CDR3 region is CASIREEYTGELFF. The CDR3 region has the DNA TGTGCCAGTATCAGAGAGGAGTACACCGGGGAGCTGTTTTTT.

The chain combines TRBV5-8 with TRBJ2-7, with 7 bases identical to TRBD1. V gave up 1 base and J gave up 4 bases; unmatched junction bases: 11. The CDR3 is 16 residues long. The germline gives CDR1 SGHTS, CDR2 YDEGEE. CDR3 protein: CASSLTTGTDPYEQYF. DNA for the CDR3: TGTGCCAGCAGCTTGACCACCGGGACAGACCCTTACGAGCAGTACTTC.

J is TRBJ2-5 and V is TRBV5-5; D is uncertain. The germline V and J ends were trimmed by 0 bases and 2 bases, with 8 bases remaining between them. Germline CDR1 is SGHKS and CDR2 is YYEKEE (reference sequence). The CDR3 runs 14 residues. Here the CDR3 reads CASSLEAAQETQYF. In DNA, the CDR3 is TGTGCCAGCAGCTTGGAGGCAGCACAAGAGACCCAGTACTTC.

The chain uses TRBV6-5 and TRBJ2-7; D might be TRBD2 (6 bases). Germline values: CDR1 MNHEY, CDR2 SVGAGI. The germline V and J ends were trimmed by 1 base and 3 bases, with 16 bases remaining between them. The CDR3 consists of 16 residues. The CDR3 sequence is CASSYYAGTPGYEQYF. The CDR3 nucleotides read TGTGCCAGCAGTTACTACGCCGGGACTCCGGGCTACGAGCAGTACTTC.

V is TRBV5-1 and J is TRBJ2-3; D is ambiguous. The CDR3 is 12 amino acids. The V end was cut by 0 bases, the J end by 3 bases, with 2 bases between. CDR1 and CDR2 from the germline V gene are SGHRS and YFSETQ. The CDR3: CASSLETDTQYF. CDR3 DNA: TGCGCCAGCAGCTTGGAGACAGATACGCAGTATTTT.

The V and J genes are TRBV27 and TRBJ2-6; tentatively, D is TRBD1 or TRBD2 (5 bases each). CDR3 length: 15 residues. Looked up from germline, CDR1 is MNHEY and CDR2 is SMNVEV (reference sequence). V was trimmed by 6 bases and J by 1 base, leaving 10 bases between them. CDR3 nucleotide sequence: TGTGCCAGCAGGTGGGGGTGGTCTGGGGCCAACGTCCTGACTTTC. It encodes CASRWGWSGANVLTF.

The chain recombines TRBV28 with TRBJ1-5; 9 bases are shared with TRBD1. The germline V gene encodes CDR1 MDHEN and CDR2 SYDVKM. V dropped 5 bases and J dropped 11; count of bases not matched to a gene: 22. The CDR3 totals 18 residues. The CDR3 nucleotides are TGTGCCAGCAGTCCCGAGGGGTGGGGGACAGGGAACCTCGAGGCCCAGCATTTT. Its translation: CASSPEGWGTGNLEAQHF.